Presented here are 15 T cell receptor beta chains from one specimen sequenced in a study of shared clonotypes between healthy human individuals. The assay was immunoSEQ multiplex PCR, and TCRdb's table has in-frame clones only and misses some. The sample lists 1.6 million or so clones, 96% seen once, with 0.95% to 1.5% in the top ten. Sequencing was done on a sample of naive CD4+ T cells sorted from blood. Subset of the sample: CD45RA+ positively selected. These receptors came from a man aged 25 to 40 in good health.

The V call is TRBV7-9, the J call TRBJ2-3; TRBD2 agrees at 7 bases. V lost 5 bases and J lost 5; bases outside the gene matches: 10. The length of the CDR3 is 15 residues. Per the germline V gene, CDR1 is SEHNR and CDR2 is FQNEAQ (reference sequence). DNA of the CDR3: TGTGCCAGCAGCCCAAGATCGGGGGAGGGAGATACGCAGTATTTT. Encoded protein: CASSPRSGEGDTQYF.

CDR3 loop: CASSLVTGQPTGSQPQHF. CDR3 in DNA: TGTGCCAGCAGCTTAGTTACGGGACAGCCCACCGGGAGTCAGCCCCAGCATTTT. The chain has TRBV7-8 and TRBJ1-5; 7 bases line up with TRBD1. With 1 base clipped from V and 6 bases from J, the junction kept 15 bases outside the gene matches. Looked up from germline, CDR1 is SGHVS and CDR2 is FQNEAQ. The CDR3 totals 18 residues. The variable domain in full, with the rest retrieved from reference TRBV7-8 and TRBJ1-5, is GAGVSQSPRYKVAKRGQDVALRCDPISGHVSLFWYQQALGQGPEFLTYFQNEAQLDKSGLPSDRFFAERPEGSVSTLKIQRTQQEDSAVYLCASSLVTGQPTGSQPQHFGDGTRLSIL.

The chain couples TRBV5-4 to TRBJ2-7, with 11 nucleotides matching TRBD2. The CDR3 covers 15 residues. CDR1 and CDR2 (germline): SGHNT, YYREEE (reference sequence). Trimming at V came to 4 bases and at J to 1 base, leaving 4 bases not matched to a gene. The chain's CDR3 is CASSRGTSGSYEQYF. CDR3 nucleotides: TGTGCCAGCAGCCGCGGGACTAGCGGTTCCTACGAGCAGTACTTC.

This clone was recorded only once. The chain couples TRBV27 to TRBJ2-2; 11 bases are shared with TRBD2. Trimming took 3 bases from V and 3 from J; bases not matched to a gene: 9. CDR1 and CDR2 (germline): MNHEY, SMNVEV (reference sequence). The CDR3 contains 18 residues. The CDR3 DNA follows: TGTGCCAGCAGTTTGGCCTCTAGCGGGAGGCCGTACACCGGGGAGCTGTTTTTT. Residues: CASSLASSGRPYTGELFF.

The CDR3 loop reads CASSPRTGLGGELFF. The DNA for the CDR3 is TGTGCCAGCAGCCCGCGGACAGGGCTCGGCGGGGAGCTGTTTTTT. The chain uses TRBV11-3 and TRBJ2-2; the match to TRBD1 covers 8 bases. The CDR3 has 15 residues. CDR1 and CDR2 (germline): SGHNT, YENEEA. Trimming at V came to 5 bases and at J to 7 bases, leaving 9 bases not matched to a gene.

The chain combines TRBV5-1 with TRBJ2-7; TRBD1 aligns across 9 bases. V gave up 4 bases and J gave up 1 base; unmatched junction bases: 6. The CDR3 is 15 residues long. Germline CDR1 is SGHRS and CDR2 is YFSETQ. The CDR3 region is CASSPGTGLSYEQYF. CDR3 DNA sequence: TGCGCCAGCAGCCCCGGGACAGGGCTTTCCTACGAGCAGTACTTC.

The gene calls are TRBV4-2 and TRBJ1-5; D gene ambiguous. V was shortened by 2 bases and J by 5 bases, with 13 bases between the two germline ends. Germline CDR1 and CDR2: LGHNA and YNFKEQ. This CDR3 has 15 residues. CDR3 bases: TGTGCCAGCAGCCAAAGTTTTGGGCGGGATCAGCCCCAGCATTTT. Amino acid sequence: CASSQSFGRDQPQHF.

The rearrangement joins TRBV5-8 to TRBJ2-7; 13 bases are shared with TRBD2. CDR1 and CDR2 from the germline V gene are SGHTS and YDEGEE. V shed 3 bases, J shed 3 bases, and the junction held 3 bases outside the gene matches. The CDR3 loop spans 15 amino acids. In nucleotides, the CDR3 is TGTGCCAGCAGCTGGGGGACTAGCGGGATCTACGAGCAGTACTTC. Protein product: CASSWGTSGIYEQYF.

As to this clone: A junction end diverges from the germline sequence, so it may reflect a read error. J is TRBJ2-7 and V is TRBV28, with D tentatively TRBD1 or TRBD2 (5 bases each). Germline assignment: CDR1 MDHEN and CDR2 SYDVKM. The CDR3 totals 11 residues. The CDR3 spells CASTGTYAQYF. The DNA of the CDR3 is TGTGCCAGCACAGGGACCTACGCGCAGTACTTC.

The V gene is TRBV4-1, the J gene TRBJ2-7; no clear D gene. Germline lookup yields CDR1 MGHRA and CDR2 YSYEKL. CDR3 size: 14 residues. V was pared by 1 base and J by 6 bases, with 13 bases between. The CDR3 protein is CASSQVGGIGEQYF. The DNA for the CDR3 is TGCGCCAGCAGCCAAGTGGGTGGGATCGGCGAGCAGTACTTC.

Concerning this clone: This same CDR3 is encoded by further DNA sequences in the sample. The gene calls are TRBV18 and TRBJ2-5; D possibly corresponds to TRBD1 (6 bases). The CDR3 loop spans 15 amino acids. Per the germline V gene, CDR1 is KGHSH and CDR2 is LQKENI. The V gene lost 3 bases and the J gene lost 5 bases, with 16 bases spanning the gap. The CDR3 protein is CASSPLGQGKETQYF. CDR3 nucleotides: TGTGCCAGCTCACCCCTGGGGCAGGGGAAGGAGACCCAGTACTTC.

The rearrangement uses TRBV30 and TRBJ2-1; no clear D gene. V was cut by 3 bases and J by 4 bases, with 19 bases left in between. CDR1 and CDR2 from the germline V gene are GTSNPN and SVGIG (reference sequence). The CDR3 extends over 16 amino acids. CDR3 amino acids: CAWSKLGIERYNEQFF. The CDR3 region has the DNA TGTGCCTGGAGCAAGCTGGGGATCGAAAGATACAATGAGCAGTTCTTC. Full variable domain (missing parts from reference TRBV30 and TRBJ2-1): SQTIHQWPATLVQPVGSPLSLECTVEGTSNPNLYWYRQAAGRGLQLLFYSVGIGQISSEVPQNLSASRPQDRQFILSSKKLLLSDSGFYLCAWSKLGIERYNEQFFGPGTRLTVL.

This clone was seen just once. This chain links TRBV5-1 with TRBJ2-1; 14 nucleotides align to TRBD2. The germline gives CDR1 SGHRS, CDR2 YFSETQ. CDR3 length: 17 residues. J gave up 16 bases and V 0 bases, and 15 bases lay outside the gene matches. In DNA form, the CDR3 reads TGCGCCAGCAGCTTGGAAGTGGGGGGACTAGCGGGAGCTAAGGGTTTCTTC. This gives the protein CASSLEVGGLAGAKGFF.

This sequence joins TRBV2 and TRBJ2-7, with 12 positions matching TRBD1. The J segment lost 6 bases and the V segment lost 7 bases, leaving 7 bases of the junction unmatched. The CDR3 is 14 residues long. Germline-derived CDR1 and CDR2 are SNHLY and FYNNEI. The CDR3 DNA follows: TGTGCCAGCACCCGGGGACAGGGGGCGTTCGAGCAGTACTTC. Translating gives CASTRGQGAFEQYF.

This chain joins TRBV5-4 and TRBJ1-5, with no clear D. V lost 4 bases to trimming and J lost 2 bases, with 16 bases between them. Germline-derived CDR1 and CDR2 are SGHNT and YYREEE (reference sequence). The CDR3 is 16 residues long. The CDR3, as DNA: TGTGCCAGCAGCCCAGAACCGCCCGGGGGCAATCAGCCCCAGCATTTT. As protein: CASSPEPPGGNQPQHF.